The entry that follows covers one T cell receptor (beta chain) sequence. The data stem from a study of shared clonotypes between healthy human individuals. Libraries were prepared by immunoSEQ multiplex PCR; TCRdb keeps only in-frame clonotypes and omits some of them. This sample has around 690,000 clones, with roughly 87% found just once. From germline, CDR1 is WSHSY and CDR2 SAAADI. The V and J ends lost 6 bases and 2 bases respectively, with 0 bases between them. The CDR3 length is 10 residues. The chain couples TRBV10-2 to TRBJ2-3; no definite D call. The origin of this receptor is a man aged 18 to 29 in good health. Some clones in this sample may be carry-over from other donors' samples. The sample comprised memory CD8+ T cells from PBMCs. Subset here: CD45RO+ cells pooled with CCR7-negative TemRA cells. CDR3 sequence reads: CASSTDTQYF. The CDR3 DNA is TGCGCCAGCAGCACAGATACGCAGTATTTT.